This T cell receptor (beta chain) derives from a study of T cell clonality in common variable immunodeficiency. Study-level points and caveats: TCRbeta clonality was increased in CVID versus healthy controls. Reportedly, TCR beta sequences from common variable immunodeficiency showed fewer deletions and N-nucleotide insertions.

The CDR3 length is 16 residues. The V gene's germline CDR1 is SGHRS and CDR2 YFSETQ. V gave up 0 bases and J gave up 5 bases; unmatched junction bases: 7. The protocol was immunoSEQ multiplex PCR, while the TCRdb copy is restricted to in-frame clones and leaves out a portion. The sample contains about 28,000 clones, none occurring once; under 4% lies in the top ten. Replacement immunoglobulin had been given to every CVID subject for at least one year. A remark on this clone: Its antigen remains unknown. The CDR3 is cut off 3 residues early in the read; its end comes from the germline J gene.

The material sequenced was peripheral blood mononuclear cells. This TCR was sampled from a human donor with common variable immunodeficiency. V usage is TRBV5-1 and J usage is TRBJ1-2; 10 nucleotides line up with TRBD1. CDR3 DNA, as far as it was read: TGCGCCAGCAGCTTGGTCGGGACAGGGGTTACGTATGGC. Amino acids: CASSLVGTGVTYG. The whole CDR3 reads CASSLVGTGVTYGYTF.